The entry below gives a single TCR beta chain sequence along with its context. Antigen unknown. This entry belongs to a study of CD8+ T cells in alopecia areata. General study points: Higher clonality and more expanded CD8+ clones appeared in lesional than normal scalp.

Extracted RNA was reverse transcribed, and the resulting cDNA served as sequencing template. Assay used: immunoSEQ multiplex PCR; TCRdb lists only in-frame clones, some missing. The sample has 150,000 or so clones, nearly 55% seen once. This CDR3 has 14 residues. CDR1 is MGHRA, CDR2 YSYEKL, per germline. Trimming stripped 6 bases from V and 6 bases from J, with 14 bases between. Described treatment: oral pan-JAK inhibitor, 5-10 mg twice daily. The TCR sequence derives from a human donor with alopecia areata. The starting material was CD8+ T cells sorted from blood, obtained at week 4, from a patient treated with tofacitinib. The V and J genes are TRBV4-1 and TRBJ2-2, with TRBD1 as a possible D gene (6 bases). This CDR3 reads CASRQTGPAGELFF. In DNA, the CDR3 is TGCGCCAGCAGGCAGACAGGTCCCGCCGGGGAGCTGTTTTTT.